The rows below give T cell receptor beta chains drawn from one sample of a study of blood T cell repertoires in COVID-19. Repertoires were generated with immunoSEQ multiplex PCR, while TCRdb's copy carries only in-frame clones and drops some. The sample contains more than 130,000 clones, 70% to 85% of which appear only once. Sequencing was carried out using peripheral blood. Every receptor here comes from a woman of 80 years or more in a cohort sampled during active or convalescent COVID-19. The CDR3 runs from the conserved cysteine through the conserved F or W. A D gene is named only where the DNA matches it firmly. The size entry is marked missing in some rows and otherwise reads once, few, many or a size class.

clone_size: -
v_call: TRBV7-2
d_call: TRBD1
j_call: TRBJ2-5
cdr3_nt: TGTGCCAGCCAAGCCGGGACAGGCCAAGAGACCCAGTACTTC
cdr3_aa: CASQAGTGQETQYF

clone_size: -
v_call: TRBV27
d_call: TRBD1
j_call: TRBJ1-5
cdr3_nt: TGTGCCAGCAGCCCCGGACAGGGCCATCAGCCCCAGCATTTT
cdr3_aa: CASSPGQGHQPQHF

clone_size: few
v_call: TRBV11-2
d_call: -
j_call: TRBJ1-1
cdr3_nt: TGTGCCAGCAGCTCGCACCTAGCCATGAACACTGAAGCTTTCTTT
cdr3_aa: CASSSHLAMNTEAFF

clone_size: -
v_call: TRBV7-9
d_call: -
j_call: TRBJ1-3
cdr3_nt: TGTGCCAGCAGGAATAGTGGGAGCTCTGGAAACACCATATATTTT
cdr3_aa: CASRNSGSSGNTIYF

clone_size: -
v_call: TRBV7-6
d_call: -
j_call: TRBJ1-5
cdr3_nt: TGTGCCAGCAGCCCGATCGGGGGGGTCGGGCAGCCCCAGCATTTT
cdr3_aa: CASSPIGGVGQPQHF

clone_size: -
v_call: TRBV30
d_call: -
j_call: TRBJ1-2
cdr3_nt: TGTGCCTGGAGTAACAGGGTCCCCTATGGCTACACCTTC
cdr3_aa: CAWSNRVPYGYTF

clone_size: once
v_call: TRBV5-1
d_call: TRBD1
j_call: TRBJ2-3
cdr3_nt: TGCGCCAGCAGCCGACAGGGAGATACGCAGTATTTT
cdr3_aa: CASSRQGDTQYF

clone_size: -
v_call: TRBV6-2/TRBV6-3
d_call: -
j_call: TRBJ2-1
cdr3_nt: TGTGCCAGCAGTTACCCAGCCTACAATGAGCAGTTCTTC
cdr3_aa: CASSYPAYNEQFF

clone_size: -
v_call: TRBV11-3
d_call: TRBD1
j_call: TRBJ2-3
cdr3_nt: TGTGCCAGCAGCTTGGGTGACAGGGGGACAGATACGCAGTATTTT
cdr3_aa: CASSLGDRGTDTQYF

clone_size: -
v_call: TRBV19
d_call: TRBD1
j_call: TRBJ1-2
cdr3_nt: TGTGCCAGTAGCAGACAGGGAATGGGCTACACCTTC
cdr3_aa: CASSRQGMGYTF

clone_size: once
v_call: TRBV18
d_call: TRBD1
j_call: TRBJ2-5
cdr3_nt: TGTGCCAGCTCACTTTCCGACAGGGGCAGGGAGACCCAGTACTTC
cdr3_aa: CASSLSDRGRETQYF

clone_size: -
v_call: TRBV19
d_call: -
j_call: TRBJ1-6
cdr3_nt: TGTGCCACCGCGACGGGGGGCCCCTATAATTCACCCCTCCACTTT
cdr3_aa: CATATGGPYNSPLHF

clone_size: -
v_call: TRBV19
d_call: -
j_call: TRBJ1-3
cdr3_nt: TGTGCCAGTACCGATGCGGGGTTCGTTAACACCATATATTTT
cdr3_aa: CASTDAGFVNTIYF

clone_size: -
v_call: TRBV2
d_call: -
j_call: TRBJ1-6
cdr3_nt: TGTGCCAGCAGTGAAAGGAGATATTCACCCCTCCACTTT
cdr3_aa: CASSERRYSPLHF

clone_size: -
v_call: TRBV2
d_call: TRBD1
j_call: TRBJ2-5
cdr3_nt: TGTGCCAGCAAGCGTGACAGGGGAGGAGAGACCCAGTACTTC
cdr3_aa: CASKRDRGGETQYF

clone_size: -
v_call: TRBV5-6
d_call: -
j_call: TRBJ1-4
cdr3_nt: TGTGCCAGCAGCGACATAGGGGCGACAACTAATGAAAAACTGTTTTTT
cdr3_aa: CASSDIGATTNEKLFF

clone_size: -
v_call: TRBV6-5
d_call: TRBD1
j_call: TRBJ1-2
cdr3_nt: TGTGCCAGCAAACAGGGGCCCTATGGCTACACCTTC
cdr3_aa: CASKQGPYGYTF

clone_size: few
v_call: TRBV7-9
d_call: -
j_call: TRBJ1-2
cdr3_nt: TGTGCCAGCAGCTTACTAGAGTCAGGGGACTATGGCTACACCTTC
cdr3_aa: CASSLLESGDYGYTF

clone_size: -
v_call: TRBV4-3
d_call: TRBD1
j_call: TRBJ1-6
cdr3_nt: TGCGCCAGCAGGTCTGACAGGGGGATCAATAATTCACCCCTCCACTTT
cdr3_aa: CASRSDRGINNSPLHF

clone_size: -
v_call: TRBV28
d_call: -
j_call: TRBJ1-5
cdr3_nt: TGTGCCAGCAGTTTCCAGGGGCCTAGCAATCAGCCCCAGCATTTT
cdr3_aa: CASSFQGPSNQPQHF

clone_size: -
v_call: TRBV30
d_call: -
j_call: TRBJ1-2
cdr3_nt: TGTGCCTGGAGTAGGTGGTCCGCCCGACTTGGCCACTATGGCTACACCTTC
cdr3_aa: CAWSRWSARLGHYGYTF

clone_size: -
v_call: TRBV18
d_call: -
j_call: TRBJ2-2
cdr3_nt: TGTGCCAGCTCACCACCTGGCAGTACCCACACCGGGGAGCTGTTTTTT
cdr3_aa: CASSPPGSTHTGELFF

clone_size: -
v_call: TRBV6-4
d_call: TRBD2
j_call: TRBJ2-3
cdr3_nt: TGTGCCAGCAGTGCCGATAGCGGGGTAGATACGCAGTATTTT
cdr3_aa: CASSADSGVDTQYF

clone_size: -
v_call: TRBV7-2
d_call: -
j_call: TRBJ1-6
cdr3_nt: TGTGCCAGCAGCTTAAGACACACAGGGTATAATTCACCCCTCCACTTT
cdr3_aa: CASSLRHTGYNSPLHF

clone_size: -
v_call: TRBV7-9
d_call: -
j_call: TRBJ1-4
cdr3_nt: TGTGCCAGCAGCTTAAGCGGGACCCTAAATGAAAAACTGTTTTTT
cdr3_aa: CASSLSGTLNEKLFF

clone_size: once
v_call: TRBV5-1
d_call: -
j_call: TRBJ2-7
cdr3_nt: TGCGCCAGCAGCTCGGGCCAGGGAATTGCCGAGCAGTACTTC
cdr3_aa: CASSSGQGIAEQYF

clone_size: -
v_call: TRBV30
d_call: TRBD1
j_call: TRBJ2-7
cdr3_nt: TGTGCCTGGAACAGGGGATACGAGCAGTACTTC
cdr3_aa: CAWNRGYEQYF

clone_size: -
v_call: TRBV28
d_call: TRBD1
j_call: TRBJ1-3
cdr3_nt: TGTGCCAGCAGTTCCCCTGCCGACAGGGTCTTCCAACACGCCTCCATATATTTT
cdr3_aa: CASSSPADRVFQHASIYF

clone_size: once
v_call: TRBV19
d_call: TRBD1
j_call: TRBJ1-2
cdr3_nt: TGTGCCAATTGGACAGGGAAGGTTTGTGGCTACACCTTC
cdr3_aa: CANWTGKVCGYTF

clone_size: -
v_call: TRBV5-6
d_call: -
j_call: TRBJ2-1
cdr3_nt: TGTGCCAGCAGTTCGTACGGACTGGACAGACTCGAGTTCTTC
cdr3_aa: CASSSYGLDRLEFF

clone_size: -
v_call: TRBV19
d_call: TRBD1
j_call: TRBJ1-1
cdr3_nt: TGTGCCAGTAGTACCGAACAGGGGGGGGGCACTGAAGCTTTCTTT
cdr3_aa: CASSTEQGGGTEAFF

clone_size: -
v_call: TRBV2
d_call: -
j_call: TRBJ1-1
cdr3_nt: TGTGCCAGCACTCGGGAGACTGGCACTGAAGCTTTCTTT
cdr3_aa: CASTRETGTEAFF

clone_size: -
v_call: TRBV10-3
d_call: -
j_call: TRBJ1-2
cdr3_nt: TGTGCCATCAGTGAGTCGGGTACAGCTAACTATGGCTACACCTTC
cdr3_aa: CAISESGTANYGYTF

clone_size: -
v_call: TRBV3-1/TRBV3-2
d_call: -
j_call: TRBJ2-1
cdr3_nt: TGTGCCAGCAGCCAGGGCAGGGACTCCTACAATGAGCAGTTCTTC
cdr3_aa: CASSQGRDSYNEQFF

clone_size: -
v_call: TRBV5-1
d_call: -
j_call: TRBJ1-3
cdr3_nt: TGCGCCAGCAGCTCGTCAACAGGGTGGGGAAACACCATATATTTT
cdr3_aa: CASSSSTGWGNTIYF

clone_size: few
v_call: TRBV2
d_call: TRBD1
j_call: TRBJ2-3
cdr3_nt: TGTGCCAGCAGCGCGGACAGGGGGCGCGGTACGCAGTATTTT
cdr3_aa: CASSADRGRGTQYF

clone_size: once
v_call: TRBV28
d_call: -
j_call: TRBJ2-6
cdr3_nt: TGTGCCAGCAGTCTCATGAGGCGGGCAGCTTCTGGGGCCAACGTCCTGACTTTC
cdr3_aa: CASSLMRRAASGANVLTF

clone_size: -
v_call: TRBV4-1
d_call: -
j_call: TRBJ1-2
cdr3_nt: TGCGCCAGCAGCCCCCGACAAGGTGGCTACACCTTC
cdr3_aa: CASSPRQGGYTF

clone_size: -
v_call: TRBV5-6
d_call: -
j_call: TRBJ1-2
cdr3_nt: TGTGCCAGCAGCTTGGAGCGGGTCGCTCGCGGCTACACCTTC
cdr3_aa: CASSLERVARGYTF

clone_size: -
v_call: TRBV5-1
d_call: -
j_call: TRBJ2-2
cdr3_nt: TGCGCCAGCAGCTTCGAGATCATCGGGGAGCTGTTTTTT
cdr3_aa: CASSFEIIGELFF

clone_size: -
v_call: TRBV30
d_call: -
j_call: TRBJ2-5
cdr3_nt: TGTGCCTGGAGTTCTTTGATGGCGGAAGAGACCCAGTACTTC
cdr3_aa: CAWSSLMAEETQYF

clone_size: -
v_call: TRBV7-2
d_call: -
j_call: TRBJ2-3
cdr3_nt: TGTGCCAGCAGCCCCCAGGTGGGGGGTACAGATACGCAGTATTTT
cdr3_aa: CASSPQVGGTDTQYF

clone_size: -
v_call: TRBV5-4
d_call: -
j_call: TRBJ2-5
cdr3_nt: TGTGCCAGCAGCCTAGAAATCAACCAAGAGACCCAGTACTTC
cdr3_aa: CASSLEINQETQYF

clone_size: -
v_call: TRBV28
d_call: -
j_call: TRBJ1-1
cdr3_nt: TGTGCCAGCATGCGGGGGAACACTGAAGCTTTCTTT
cdr3_aa: CASMRGNTEAFF

clone_size: -
v_call: TRBV18
d_call: -
j_call: TRBJ1-3
cdr3_nt: TGTGCCAGCTCACCGGGGGGGCTCGGTGGAAACACCATATATTTT
cdr3_aa: CASSPGGLGGNTIYF

clone_size: once
v_call: TRBV4-1
d_call: -
j_call: TRBJ2-1
cdr3_nt: TGCGCCAGCAGATCCAGGGGGGCCTCAGACAATGAGCAGTTCTTC
cdr3_aa: CASRSRGASDNEQFF

clone_size: -
v_call: TRBV6-2/TRBV6-3
d_call: TRBD2
j_call: TRBJ2-1
cdr3_nt: TGTGCCAGCAGCGCAACTAGCGCAAGGTACAATGAGCAGTTCTTC
cdr3_aa: CASSATSARYNEQFF

clone_size: -
v_call: TRBV19
d_call: -
j_call: TRBJ2-1
cdr3_nt: TGTGCCAGTAGTTTCGGACTAATCAATGAGCAGTTCTTC
cdr3_aa: CASSFGLINEQFF

clone_size: -
v_call: TRBV7-2
d_call: -
j_call: TRBJ2-5
cdr3_nt: TGTGCCAGCAGCCAAAACAGGGTTCGGGAGACCCAGTACTTC
cdr3_aa: CASSQNRVRETQYF